These T cell receptor beta chains were read from a single sample in a study of response to subunit inactivated influenza vaccine. TCRdb re-called the RT-PCR reads with MiXCR, one entry per CDR3 protein. Of 170,000 or so distinct CDR3 sequences in the sample, about 10% were seen once. The starting material was CD8+ T cells sorted from PBMCs, obtained less than 30 months after vaccination. The origin of the receptors is a man aged 45 to 70 who received an inactivated influenza vaccine. CDR3s include the opening cysteine and the closing phenylalanine or tryptophan. A D gene is named only where the DNA matches it firmly. Clone size is given for some rows only: seen once, a few or many times, or a class if the clone is expanded.

TRBD2	NA	TRBV7-2	TRBJ2-7	TGTGCCAGCAGCTTAGCCGTATTTGGAGCGGGGGCCTACGAGCAGTACTTC	CASSLAVFGAGAYEQYF
NA	NA	TRBV24-1	TRBJ2-1	TGTGCCACCAGTGGGAAGTCATCCTACAATGAGCAGTTCTTC	CATSGKSSYNEQFF
TRBD1	few	TRBV7-8	TRBJ2-1	TGTGCCAGCCGACAGGGGTTCAACAATGAGCAGTTCTTC	CASRQGFNNEQFF
TRBD1	NA	TRBV9	TRBJ1-1	TGTGCCAGCAGCGCGGGACAGGGGGCGAGTACTGAAGCTTTCTTT	CASSAGQGASTEAFF
NA	few	TRBV12-3/TRBV12-4	TRBJ1-1	TGTGCCAGCAGTCATGACAGGCTGAACACTGAAGCTTTCTTT	CASSHDRLNTEAFF
NA	few	TRBV11-2	TRBJ2-1	TGTGCCAGCAGCATCGACCTGTCCGGGGGTTCCTACAATGAGCAGTTCTTC	CASSIDLSGGSYNEQFF
TRBD1	many	TRBV12-3/TRBV12-4	TRBJ2-1	TGTGCCAGCAGCGGACAGGGGGACCTTCCCTACAATGAGCAGTTCTTC	CASSGQGDLPYNEQFF
TRBD2	NA	TRBV10-2	TRBJ2-5	TGCGCCAGCGGGTCGACTAGCGGGGGTCAAACAGAGACCCAGTACTTC	CASGSTSGGQTETQYF
NA	few	TRBV7-6	TRBJ2-7	TGTGCCAGCAGCGCAGGGGCCCCCTACGAGCAGTACTTC	CASSAGAPYEQYF
NA	NA	TRBV28	TRBJ2-2	TGTGCCAGTGAAGGCACCGGGGAGCTGTTTTTT	CASEGTGELFF
TRBD2	few	TRBV7-6	TRBJ2-1	TGTGCCAGCAGCTTAGGAGCGGGAGTAGCCAATGAGCAGTTCTTC	CASSLGAGVANEQFF
NA	few	TRBV5-4	TRBJ2-7	TGTGCCAGCAGCTTGTTTCTGGGGGACGAGCAGTACTTC	CASSLFLGDEQYF
NA	NA	TRBV12-3/TRBV12-4	TRBJ2-1	TGTGCCAGCAGTTTAGGGCAATTATACAATGAGCAGTTCTTC	CASSLGQLYNEQFF
TRBD1	NA	TRBV2	TRBJ2-3	TGTGCCAGCCGTAAAGGGGCGGGACAGGAGACAGATACGCAGTATTTT	CASRKGAGQETDTQYF
NA	few	TRBV4-3	TRBJ2-3	TGCGCCAGCAGCCAAGATCTCGGGACAGATACGCAGTATTTT	CASSQDLGTDTQYF
NA	few	TRBV2	TRBJ2-7	TGTGCCAGCATCCGAGAGGGGGTTACCGCCTACGAGCAGTACTTC	CASIREGVTAYEQYF
NA	NA	TRBV12-3/TRBV12-4	TRBJ1-4	TGTGCCAGCAGCCCAGGGGTACAGGTTAATGAAAAACTGTTTTTT	CASSPGVQVNEKLFF
TRBD2	NA	TRBV2	TRBJ2-7	TGTGCCAGGGGACTACCAAATCCCTACGAGCAGTACTTC	CARGLPNPYEQYF
NA	few	TRBV6-2/TRBV6-3	TRBJ2-1	TGTGCCAGCACCAAGAGATACAATGAGCAGTTCTTC	CASTKRYNEQFF
NA	few	TRBV4-1	TRBJ1-1	TGCGCCAGCAGCCAAGTTGTAGGGAACACTGAAGCTTTCTTT	CASSQVVGNTEAFF
NA	NA	TRBV6-2/TRBV6-3	TRBJ2-1	TGTGCCAGCAGTCCTTTTCCCGGCTCCTACAATGAGCAGTTCTTC	CASSPFPGSYNEQFF
NA	NA	TRBV23-1	TRBJ2-7	TGCGCCAGCCCCCCCGGGAGATTCTCCTACGAGCAGTACTTC	CASPPGRFSYEQYF
NA	few	TRBV5-1	TRBJ2-7	TGCGCCAGCAGCTTGGCCTCGTCCGTACACGAGCAGTACTTC	CASSLASSVHEQYF
NA	NA	TRBV28	TRBJ2-7	TGTGCCAGCAGTTTACCGGGTGGAGTCCCCTACGAGCAGTACTTC	CASSLPGGVPYEQYF
TRBD2	NA	TRBV4-2	TRBJ2-7	TGTGCCAGCAGCCAAGATTTCGGGGGGAGGAACGAGCAGTACTTC	CASSQDFGGRNEQYF
NA	few	TRBV5-6	TRBJ1-1	TGTGCCAGCAGCTGGACGGTCATGAACACTGAAGCTTTCTTT	CASSWTVMNTEAFF
NA	few	TRBV5-1	TRBJ2-7	TGCGCCAGCAGCTTGTTCTTGGGCAGGGAGGACGAGCAGTACTTC	CASSLFLGREDEQYF
NA	many	TRBV5-5	TRBJ2-7	TGTGCCAGCAGCCCGCGGGATTTCTACGAGCAGTACTTC	CASSPRDFYEQYF